The present T cell receptor beta chain was sequenced within a study of blood T cell repertoires in COVID-19. Across the whole study: Researchers got acute and convalescent COVID-19 samples from the United States, Italy and Spain. The analysed material was cDNA or gDNA that came from T cells, B-cell-depleted T cells, or PBMCs.

The CDR3 extends over 16 amino acids. The V gene's germline CDR1 is SGDLS and CDR2 YYNGEE. Trimming cost V 3 bases and J 6 bases; bases outside gene matches: 4. Clones were sequenced by immunoSEQ multiplex PCR, and TCRdb holds only the in-frame ones, with some missing. The top ten hold 6.2% of the sample, which has a few hundred thousand clones, 70% to 90% seen once. This clone was seen once. This clonotype was sampled from a man in his sixties with acute or convalescent COVID-19. The genes are TRBV9 and TRBJ2-2; the match to TRBD2 covers 14 bases. Sequences were obtained from peripheral blood. The CDR3 is CASSAGLAGVPGELFF. The CDR3 DNA reads as TGTGCCAGCAGCGCGGGACTAGCGGGAGTACCCGGGGAGCTGTTTTTT.